This TCR beta chain comes out of a study of identical twins. TCRdb itself ran the 5' RACE reads through MiXCR, one entry per CDR3 protein. The repertoire holds approximately 230,000 distinct CDR3 sequences, under 8.5% seen once, with roughly 15% in the top ten. The CDR3 consists of 14 residues. Germline V lookup: CDR1 MNHEY, CDR2 SMNVEV (reference sequence). This clonotype was detected ten times or more. An end of the junction differs from the germline gene, which may be a read error. This sample also belongs to another study, concerning T cells expressing NK-cell markers.

The sample comprised CD8+ T cells sorted from blood. The rearrangement uses TRBV27 and TRBJ2-7, with TRBD2 matching over 7 bases. The receptor was derived from a woman aged 18-35 years in good health. CDR3 sequence reads: CASSFGGSSYEQYF. CDR3 DNA sequence: TGCGCCAGCAGCTTTGGCGGGAGCTCCTACGAGCAGTACTTC.